The 27 T cell receptor beta chains below all came from one sample that was sequenced in a study of blood T cell repertoires in COVID-19. This table comes from immunoSEQ multiplex PCR, and its TCRdb copy is limited to in-frame clones, with some not included. The sample lists about 110,000 clones, roughly four fifths occurring once. What was sequenced was peripheral blood. The receptors were sampled from a woman aged 70-85 years with acute or convalescent COVID-19.

This rearrangement joins TRBV28 to TRBJ1-1; possibly TRBD1 for D (5 bases). V dropped 7 bases and J dropped 4 bases, with 16 bases sitting between them. CDR3 length: 14 residues. From germline, CDR1 is MDHEN and CDR2 SYDVKM. The CDR3 region is CASTGQPGGTEAFF. The CDR3 nucleotides read TGTGCCAGCACTGGGCAGCCGGGGGGCACTGAAGCTTTCTTT.

The V and J genes are TRBV19 and TRBJ1-5; D is perhaps TRBD1 (5 bases). The CDR3 loop spans 15 amino acids. V shed 5 bases and J shed 7 bases, with 18 bases lying between them. Germline V CDR1 and CDR2: LNHDA, SQIVND (reference sequence). The CDR3, as DNA: TGTGCCAGTAGTGGCGGGACTCCGGGATGGCAGCCCCAGCATTTT. Translated, it gives CASSGGTPGWQPQHF.

The chain employs TRBV24-1 and TRBJ2-6; the D gene is possibly TRBD1 (5 bases). Germline assignment: CDR1 KGHDR and CDR2 SFDVKD. The CDR3 loop spans 19 amino acids. The V end was cut by 1 base, the J end by 3 bases, with 18 bases between. CDR3 nucleotides: TGTGCCACCAGTGATTTTGGGGCAGGGAATCAGGGTGGGGCCAACGTCCTGACTTTC. Its protein is CATSDFGAGNQGGANVLTF.

The V gene is TRBV6-5, the J gene TRBJ1-2; possibly TRBD1 for D (5 bases). Trimming pared 7 bases from V and 5 bases from J, leaving 17 bases between. The germline CDR1 and CDR2 sequences are MNHEY and SVGAGI. This CDR3 contains 14 residues. The CDR3 nucleotides are TGTGCCAGCACCACGCGGGGAGGGACTTATGGCTACACCTTC. The encoded protein is CASTTRGGTYGYTF.

This rearrangement joins TRBV25-1 to TRBJ1-1, with D maybe TRBD1 (5 bases). The CDR3 is made up of 17 amino acids. The V end lost 6 bases, the J end lost 0 bases, and 20 bases lay between the germline ends. CDR1 is MGHDK and CDR2 is SYGVNS in the germline V gene. CDR3 in amino acids: CASSPPWGWGVNTEAFF. The CDR3 bases are TGTGCCAGCAGCCCCCCTTGGGGGTGGGGGGTGAACACTGAAGCTTTCTTT. Based on the CDR3 plus reference TRBV25-1 and TRBJ1-1, the full variable domain is EADIYQTPRYLVIGTGKKITLECSQTMGHDKMYWYQQDPGMELHLIHYSYGVNSTEKGDLSSESTVSRIRTEHFPLTLESARPSHTSQYLCASSPPWGWGVNTEAFFGQGTRLTVV.

This clone was seen only a few times. The chain combines TRBV5-6 with TRBJ1-3, with 7 nucleotides matching TRBD1. CDR3 size: 18 residues. V gave up 4 bases and J gave up 2 bases; unmatched junction bases: 15. In germline, CDR1 is SGHDT, CDR2 YYEEEE. In nucleotides, the CDR3 is TGTGCCAGCAGCAAAGCGATGACAGGGCAGCTCGCTGGAAACACCATATATTTT. It encodes CASSKAMTGQLAGNTIYF.

The rearrangement links TRBV7-9 to TRBJ1-1; perhaps TRBD1 as D (6 bases). Germline CDR1 and CDR2: SEHNR and FQNEAQ (reference sequence). The length of the CDR3 is 16 residues. V was clipped by 4 bases and J by 1 base, with 16 bases between them. The CDR3 coding sequence is TGTGCCAGCAGCTCGCCTCTGGAGACAGGGAACACTGAAGCTTTCTTT. This encodes CASSSPLETGNTEAFF.

This rearrangement joins TRBV28 to TRBJ1-1; D perhaps matches TRBD1 (5 bases). CDR3 size: 11 residues. The V end was cut by 6 bases, the J end by 7 bases, with 9 bases between. In germline, CDR1 is MDHEN, CDR2 SYDVKM. In DNA form, the CDR3 reads TGTGCCAGCAGGGACGACAGTGAAGCTTTCTTT. Its translation is CASRDDSEAFF.

The chain links TRBV4-2 to TRBJ2-1, with 11 bases matching TRBD2. CDR3 size: 17 residues. CDR1 and CDR2 from the germline V gene are LGHNA and YNFKEQ. Losses at the gene ends were 0 bases for V and 7 bases for J; bases not matched to a gene: 8. The CDR3 coding sequence is TGTGCCAGCAGCCAAGATCAACTAGCGGGGGTTACAAATGAGCAGTTCTTC. Its translation is CASSQDQLAGVTNEQFF.

The chain employs TRBV4-3 and TRBJ1-5; no clear D. Trimming shortened V by 1 base and J by 9 bases, and 7 bases separated the two germline ends. The germline CDR1 and CDR2 sequences are LGHNA and YSLEER. The CDR3 is 12 residues long. DNA for the CDR3: TGCGCCAGCAGCCAAGGTCGCGGGCCCCAGCATTTT. Amino acid sequence: CASSQGRGPQHF.

This clone was recorded a few times. The chain has TRBV19 and TRBJ1-2; 11 bases line up with TRBD1. V trimming: 9 bases; J trimming: 8 bases; junction bases outside the gene matches: 5. Germline-derived CDR1 and CDR2 are LNHDA and SQIVND (reference sequence). CDR3 size: 12 residues. The CDR3 loop is CASGDRGIGYTF. The CDR3 nucleotides are TGTGCCAGCGGGGACAGGGGGATAGGCTACACCTTC. Complete variable domain (other parts from reference TRBV19 and TRBJ1-2): DGGITQSPKYLFRKEGQNVTLSCEQNLNHDAMYWYRQDPGQGLRLIYYSQIVNDFQKGDIAEGYSVSREKKESFPLTVTSAQKNPTAFYLCASGDRGIGYTFGSGTRLTVV.

This chain uses TRBV18 with TRBJ2-2; no reliable D call. The CDR3 spans 16 residues. V shed 0 bases and J shed 7 bases, with 15 bases lying between them. Germline loops: CDR1 KGHSH, CDR2 LQKENI. CDR3: CASSPPSQAGGGELFF. The CDR3 DNA sequence: TGTGCCAGCTCACCACCGTCGCAGGCAGGTGGCGGGGAGCTGTTTTTT.

The chain employs TRBV3-1 (or the pseudogene TRBV3-2) and TRBJ2-1; tentatively, D is TRBD2 (6 bases). This CDR3 is 15 amino acids long. Germline loops: CDR1 LGHDT, CDR2 YNNKEL (reference sequence). Trimming shortened V by 4 bases and J by 4 bases, and 14 bases separated the two germline ends. This CDR3 is CASSLQSGGYNEQFF. In DNA, the CDR3 is TGTGCCAGCAGCCTCCAAAGTGGAGGGTACAATGAGCAGTTCTTC.

This chain uses TRBV18 with TRBJ2-7; 11 nucleotides agree with TRBD1. Trimming at V came to 6 bases and at J to 4 bases, leaving 5 bases not matched to a gene. Germline V lookup: CDR1 KGHSH, CDR2 LQKENI. The CDR3 sequence is 14 residues long. CDR3 sequence reads: CASSQDRGQYEQYF. The CDR3 DNA follows: TGTGCCAGCTCTCAGGACAGGGGGCAATACGAGCAGTACTTC. The variable domain in full, completed from reference TRBV18 and TRBJ2-7, reads NAGVMQNPRHLVRRRGQEARLRCSPMKGHSHVYWYRQLPEEGLKFMVYLQKENIIDESGMPKERFSAEFPKEGPSILRIQQVVRGDSAAYFCASSQDRGQYEQYFGPGTRLTVT.

CDR3 sequence: CASSLEYEKLFF. CDR3 nucleotide sequence: TGTGCCAGCAGTTTAGAGTATGAAAAACTGTTTTTT. The chain links TRBV28 to TRBJ1-4; D uncertain. CDR1 and CDR2 from the germline V gene are MDHEN and SYDVKM. This CDR3 is 12 amino acids long. Trimming removed 2 bases from V and 6 bases from J, with 4 bases in between.

This clone was detected a few times. The rearrangement uses TRBV4-1 and TRBJ1-3, with 7 bases aligning to TRBD1. The J segment lost 2 bases and the V segment lost 4 bases, leaving 11 bases of the junction unmatched. This CDR3 contains 17 residues. In germline, CDR1 is MGHRA, CDR2 YSYEKL. CDR3 in amino acids: CASSRQGMILAGNTIYF. For the CDR3, the DNA is TGCGCCAGCAGCCGACAGGGAATGATTCTTGCTGGAAACACCATATATTTT.

The rearrangement uses TRBV4-1 and TRBJ1-1; 9 nucleotides line up with TRBD1. Germline trimming cut 4 bases from V and 4 bases from J; bases unmatched to any gene: 7. The CDR3 is 15 amino acids. The V gene's germline CDR1 is MGHRA and CDR2 YSYEKL. The CDR3 coding sequence is TGCGCCAGCAGCCCGCGACAGGGGGTTAGCACTGAAGCTTTCTTT. Translating it yields CASSPRQGVSTEAFF.

The chain uses TRBV3-1 (or the pseudogene TRBV3-2) and TRBJ2-1; 8 bases fit TRBD2. From germline, CDR1 is LGHDT and CDR2 YNNKEL (reference sequence). V trimming: 0 bases; J trimming: 6 bases; junction bases outside the gene matches: 7. This CDR3 is built from 16 residues. CDR3 bases: TGTGCCAGCAGCCAAGAAATCGGCCGGGGGGGCAATGAGCAGTTCTTC. Translating gives CASSQEIGRGGNEQFF.

CDR3 sequence: CAWTTGTGVEKLFF. The CDR3, as DNA: TGTGCCTGGACCACCGGGACAGGGGTTGAAAAACTGTTTTTT. The chain joins TRBV30 to TRBJ1-4; 10 bases are shared with TRBD1. Germline values: CDR1 GTSNPN, CDR2 SVGIG (reference sequence). The CDR3 is 14 residues long. With V trimmed by 4 bases and J by 7 bases, 6 bases remained unmatched.

V is TRBV2 and J is TRBJ1-2; D possibly corresponds to TRBD1 (6 bases). Looked up from germline, CDR1 is SNHLY and CDR2 is FYNNEI. V lost 6 bases and J 4 bases, leaving 18 bases between the germline ends. The CDR3 length is 15 residues. The CDR3, as DNA: TGTGCCAGCAGCGGCGAGGGGGGGCGGAGCTATGGCTACACCTTC. Its translation is CASSGEGGRSYGYTF. Filled out from reference TRBV2 and TRBJ1-2, the complete variable domain reads EPEVTQTPSHQVTQMGQEVILRCVPISNHLYFYWYRQILGQKVEFLVSFYNNEISEKSEIFDDQFSVERPDGSNFTLKIRSTKLEDSAMYFCASSGEGGRSYGYTFGSGTRLTVV.

The chain uses TRBV18 and TRBJ1-5; 9 positions match TRBD1. This CDR3 region has 15 residues. Per germline, CDR1 KGHSH and CDR2 LQKENI. V trimming: 2 bases; J trimming: 7 bases; junction bases outside the gene matches: 6. CDR3 in DNA: TGTGCCAGCTCACCATCCGGGACAGGGCTGCAGCCCCAGCATTTT. It codes for CASSPSGTGLQPQHF.

J is TRBJ1-5 and V is TRBV27; possibly TRBD1 for D (6 bases). V gave up 3 bases and J gave up 2 bases, with 14 bases separating them. In germline, CDR1 is MNHEY, CDR2 SMNVEV (reference sequence). The CDR3 extends over 16 amino acids. DNA for the CDR3: TGTGCCAGCAGTTTTAGGGCAGGGGAAGGCAATCAGCCCCAGCATTTT. Translated, it gives CASSFRAGEGNQPQHF.

This sequence joins TRBV5-1 and TRBJ1-4; perhaps TRBD1 as D (5 bases). Germline V lookup: CDR1 SGHRS, CDR2 YFSETQ. This CDR3 is built from 15 residues. The V gene lost 5 bases and the J gene lost 4 bases, with 15 bases spanning the gap. The CDR3 nucleotides read TGCGCCAGCAGTGTGTTGGGGCAGGGTAATGAAAAACTGTTTTTT. Protein: CASSVLGQGNEKLFF. Supplemented by reference TRBV5-1 and TRBJ1-4, the full variable domain reads KAGVTQTPRYLIKTRGQQVTLSCSPISGHRSVSWYQQTPGQGLQFLFEYFSETQRNKGNFPGRFSGRQFSNSRSEMNVSTLELGDSALYLCASSVLGQGNEKLFFGSGTQLSVL.

The chain joins TRBV18 to TRBJ2-7; D remains ambiguous. The CDR3 length is 13 residues. Trimming shortened V by 2 bases and J by 3 bases, and 8 bases separated the two germline ends. The germline V gene encodes CDR1 KGHSH and CDR2 LQKENI. CDR3 in amino acids: CASSPARNYEQYF. The CDR3 DNA sequence: TGTGCCAGCTCACCAGCGAGAAACTACGAGCAGTACTTC. Using reference TRBV18 and TRBJ2-7 for the parts outside the CDR3, the full variable domain is NAGVMQNPRHLVRRRGQEARLRCSPMKGHSHVYWYRQLPEEGLKFMVYLQKENIIDESGMPKERFSAEFPKEGPSILRIQQVVRGDSAAYFCASSPARNYEQYFGPGTRLTVT.

V gene TRBV4-1 combines with J gene TRBJ1-1; tentatively, D is TRBD1 (6 bases). V lost 5 bases and J 0 bases, leaving 16 bases between the germline ends. The CDR3 has 16 amino acids. The germline V gene encodes CDR1 MGHRA and CDR2 YSYEKL. CDR3 amino acids: CASSSLPTGMNTEAFF. CDR3 DNA: TGCGCCAGCAGCTCCCTCCCAACAGGGATGAACACTGAAGCTTTCTTT.

The gene calls are TRBV11-2 and TRBJ2-3, with D possibly TRBD1 on 6 matching bases. Between the trimmed V and J ends, which lost 4 bases and 4 bases, there was a span of 15 bases. CDR1 is SGHAT and CDR2 is FQNNGV in the germline V gene. The CDR3 loop spans 15 amino acids. The CDR3 coding sequence is TGTGCCAGCAGCTCAATAGCAGGGGTGGCAGATACGCAGTATTTT. It is translated as CASSSIAGVADTQYF. Filled out from reference TRBV11-2 and TRBJ2-3, the complete variable domain reads EAGVAQSPRYKIIEKRQSVAFWCNPISGHATLYWYQQILGQGPKLLIQFQNNGVVDDSQLPKDRFSAERLKGVDSTLKIQPAKLEDSAVYLCASSSIAGVADTQYFGPGTRLTVL.

The table lists this clone with a few counts. The chain recombines TRBV11-2 with TRBJ1-2, with 10 nucleotides matching TRBD1. The CDR3 covers 16 residues. Germline V gene lookup returns CDR1 SGHAT and CDR2 FQNNGV. Trimming at V came to 4 bases and at J to 0 bases, leaving 5 bases not matched to a gene. The CDR3 reads CASSSWDRGSNYGYTF. The CDR3 region has the DNA TGTGCCAGCAGCTCCTGGGACAGGGGATCTAACTATGGCTACACCTTC.